The source of this T cell receptor (beta chain) is a study of cytomegalovirus exposure and HLA in healthy donors. Study at large: HLA-typed donors were the source of 82 million or so unique TCRs, which an early data release held.

Amplification used 60 Vbeta primers and 13 Jbeta primers. TCRdb's copy holds only in-frame clones and misses some; the assay was immunoSEQ multiplex PCR. Here the sample spans 50,000 or so clones, around 82% being singletons. Worth noting for this clone: Its specificity is unknown.

General study points: In terms of immune exposure information, only CMV serostatus was available.

This CDR3 comprises 15 residues. There were likely unrecorded immune exposures, though donors were nominally healthy when sampled. Specimen: PBMCs. The chain has TRBV21-1 and TRBJ2-7; TRBD2 is taken as the D call from the table, unchecked against the DNA. TRBV21-1 is annotated as a pseudogene. This TCR came from a woman younger than 35 in good health and CMV-seronegative. The CDR3 DNA reads TGTGCCAGCAGCAAAGCGGAGGTAGGCTCCTACGAGCAGTACTTC. Translating gives CASSKAEVGSYEQYF.